This TCR beta chain was obtained from a study of technical replicates of blood from four donors. Sequenced by immunoSEQ multiplex PCR; TCRdb stores in-frame clones only, minus some. Of 62,000 or so clones in the sample, about 89% were seen once. From germline, CDR1 is SGDLS and CDR2 YYNGEE. The CDR3 covers 15 residues. The trim removed 4 bases at V and 4 bases at J, leaving 10 bases unmatched. The sequence derives from a human donor in good health. Some clones in this sample may be carry-over from other donors' samples. This chain uses TRBV9 with TRBJ1-2; 7 bases match TRBD1. The sample was PBMCs. In DNA, the CDR3 is TGTGCCAGCAGCTCATCCCCGGGACAGACCTATGGCTACACCTTC. Translating gives CASSSSPGQTYGYTF.